These 8 T cell receptor beta chains originate from one sample sequenced in a study of patients and donors after allogeneic stem cell transplantation. One entry per CDR3 protein, called by TCRdb with MiXCR from the RT-PCR reads. The sample consists of about a million distinct CDR3 sequences, about a sixth of them appearing once. Sequenced sample: blood, either unsorted or a sorted T cell fraction (not recorded which). Receptors were obtained from a human donor who was either an allogeneic HSCT recipient or a stem cell or donor lymphocyte infusion donor (not recorded which). It is not recorded whose cells these are; they may come from a transplant donor.

The V gene is TRBV7-3, the J gene TRBJ1-1; no definite D call. Germline CDR1 reads SGHTA; CDR2 reads FQGTGA. Trimming took off 3 bases at V and 4 bases at J, with 12 bases between the two ends. The length of the CDR3 is 14 residues. In nucleotides, the CDR3 is TGTGCCAGCAGCTTTTCGGGGTTGGCCACTGAAGCTTTCTTT. This translates into CASSFSGLATEAFF.

The rearrangement links TRBV21-1 to TRBJ2-7; no check of the table's D call, TRBD2, against the DNA was made. TRBV21-1 is a documented pseudogene. This CDR3 has 15 residues. In DNA form, the CDR3 reads TGTGCCAGCAGCAAAGACCGGGACTACCTCTACGAGCAGTACTTC. The encoded protein is CASSKDRDYLYEQYF.

CDR3 nucleotides: TGCGCCAGCAGCTCGACAGGGGCAGGGTATGGCTACACCTTC. It encodes CASSSTGAGYGYTF. The V call is TRBV5-1, the J call TRBJ1-2; TRBD1 agrees at 8 bases. There are 14 residues in the CDR3. Trimming cost V 3 bases and J 5 bases; bases outside gene matches: 6. Germline V gene data show CDR1 as SGHRS and CDR2 as YFSETQ.

J is TRBJ2-1 and V is TRBV4-3; D could derive from TRBD1 or TRBD2 (7 bases each). Per the germline V gene, CDR1 is LGHNA and CDR2 is YSLEER. The CDR3 is 17 amino acids. Trimming pared 3 bases from V and 4 bases from J, leaving 19 bases between. In DNA, the CDR3 is TGCGCCAGCAGCCAGGGCCGAGCGGGACAGCTATACAATGAGCAGTTCTTC. Its protein product is CASSQGRAGQLYNEQFF.

J is TRBJ2-7 and V is TRBV10-3; 8 nucleotides agree with TRBD1. Looked up from germline, CDR1 is ENHRY and CDR2 is SYGVKD. With V trimmed by 0 bases and J by 2 bases, 6 bases remained unmatched. CDR3 length: 16 residues. The CDR3 protein is CAISESAGGSTYEQYF. The CDR3 DNA reads TGTGCCATCAGTGAGTCCGCAGGGGGCTCAACCTACGAGCAGTACTTC.

The chain uses TRBV10-3 and TRBJ2-3; TRBD1 is a possible D gene (6 bases). The CDR3 sequence is 13 residues long. Germline CDR1 and CDR2: ENHRY and SYGVKD. V was cut by 6 bases and J by 3 bases, with 10 bases left in between. The CDR3 bases are TGTGCCATCAGATTAACAGGGACAGATACGCAGTATTTT. Translated, it gives CAIRLTGTDTQYF.

This clonotype was detected only a few times. The chain links TRBV9 to TRBJ2-2; a weak D match, TRBD2 (6 bases). The V gene's germline CDR1 is SGDLS and CDR2 YYNGEE. CDR3 length: 16 amino acids. The V end was cut by 0 bases, the J end by 2 bases, with 11 bases between. The CDR3 protein is CASSVDVSGNTGELFF. In DNA form, the CDR3 reads TGTGCCAGCAGCGTAGACGTTAGCGGCAACACCGGGGAGCTGTTTTTT.

The V and J genes are TRBV11-1 and TRBJ1-4; D gene ambiguous. The CDR3 contains 12 residues. V gave up 5 bases and J gave up 8 bases, with 9 bases separating them. Per the germline V gene, CDR1 is SGHAT and CDR2 is FQDESV (reference sequence). CDR3 sequence reads: CASSGEGEKLFF. CDR3 DNA: TGTGCCAGCAGCGGGGAAGGAGAAAAACTGTTTTTT. The whole variable domain, filled in from reference TRBV11-1 and TRBJ1-4, reads EAEVAQSPRYKITEKSQAVAFWCDPISGHATLYWYRQILGQGPELLVQFQDESVVDDSQLPKDRFSAERLKGVDSTLKIQPAELGDSAMYLCASSGEGEKLFFGSGTQLSVL.